The TCR beta chain described here comes from a study of cytotoxic CD8 clonotypes in ibrutinib-treated CLL. Study-level background: Overall, about 25 responses were partial and 2 complete; following median around 70 months, 14 patients stayed remitted and around twelve progressed. Productive templates per sample averaged 255,043; productive rearrangements, some 99,000. Study-level findings and limits: Sampling times differed between sustained-remission and progressing patients.

Researchers set a sequencing depth target of 1 in 200,000 to 1 in 1 million T cells. Some clones are missing from TCRdb's copy, which holds only in-frame ones; the method was immunoSEQ multiplex PCR. The table includes fewer than 400,000 clones, over 60% detected once. Germline V gene lookup returns CDR1 SNHLY and CDR2 FYNNEI. This CDR3 is 16 amino acids long. Trimming took off 2 bases at V and 6 bases at J, with 19 bases between the two ends. Comment on this clone: Antigen specificity is unknown.

This receptor was identified in a human donor with chronic lymphocytic leukemia. The sequenced sample was PBMCs, obtained after 36 months of ibrutinib treatment. This sequence joins TRBV2 and TRBJ1-2, with D hard to call. Written as DNA, the CDR3 is TGTGCCAGCAGTGAATCCTGGCTTCGGGGAGTGGATGGCTACACCTTC. The encoded protein is CASSESWLRGVDGYTF.